Each of the 22 T cell receptor beta chains below was sequenced from the same sample in a study of CD8 T cells in ankylosing spondylitis. TCRdb reprocessed the 5' RACE reads with MiXCR, giving one entry per CDR3 protein. This table holds about 52,000 distinct CDR3 sequences, approximately 7.4% found once. The material sequenced was blood, either unsorted or a sorted T cell fraction (not recorded which). The receptors were gathered from a female donor with ankylosing spondylitis or in good health (not recorded which).

At least ten counts were recorded for this clonotype. The CDR3 spells CASSVLSGRGDTQYF. CDR3 coding DNA: TGTGCCAGCAGTGTCCTGAGCGGGAGGGGAGATACGCAGTATTTT. The chain carries TRBV6-1 and TRBJ2-3; 10 nucleotides agree with TRBD2. Germline assignment: CDR1 MNHNS and CDR2 SASEGT. The CDR3 consists of 15 residues. V gave up 4 bases and J gave up 5 bases; unmatched junction bases: 6.

This clonotype was seen ten or more times. The chain has TRBV5-1 and TRBJ1-2; D gene ambiguous. V was pared by 3 bases and J by 6 bases, with 18 bases between. Germline V CDR1 and CDR2: SGHRS, YFSETQ. This CDR3 contains 15 residues. CDR3 in DNA: TGCGCCAGCAGCTGGACCGGCCCGGGGTTGGATGGCTACACCTTC. As protein: CASSWTGPGLDGYTF.

In this sample, this clonotype turned up many times. The V and J genes are TRBV7-8 and TRBJ2-3; no clear D gene. The ends were cut back, 4 bases at V and 6 bases at J, with 8 bases in the middle. Germline V gene data show CDR1 as SGHVS and CDR2 as FQNEAQ. The CDR3 runs to 12 residues. The CDR3 DNA follows: TGTGCCAGCAGCTGGGGTGTGGATACGCAGTATTTT. Its translation: CASSWGVDTQYF.

This chain links TRBV7-9 with TRBJ2-7; no clear D gene. Trimming pared 4 bases from V and 6 bases from J, leaving 10 bases between. This CDR3 comprises 12 residues. In germline, CDR1 is SEHNR, CDR2 FQNEAQ (reference sequence). CDR3 sequence: CASSSTSREQYF. The CDR3 DNA is TGTGCCAGCAGCTCTACCTCGCGCGAGCAGTACTTC. The entire variable domain, with the rest obtained from reference TRBV7-9 and TRBJ2-7, is as follows: DTGVSQNPRHKITKRGQNVTFRCDPISEHNRLYWYRQTLGQGPEFLTYFQNEAQLEKSRLLSDRFSAERPKGSFSTLEIQRTEQGDSAMYLCASSSTSREQYFGPGTRLTVT.

This clonotype was seen many times. This chain connects TRBV28 to TRBJ1-2; D gene unclear. Trimming shortened V by 7 bases and J by 8 bases, and 20 bases separated the two germline ends. This CDR3 contains 14 residues. Germline V lookup: CDR1 MDHEN, CDR2 SYDVKM. The CDR3 coding sequence is TGTGCCAGCACCCTCAGAGTGGGTGTCCGGGGCTACACCTTC. It yields the protein CASTLRVGVRGYTF.

This clonotype was seen repeatedly, ten times or more. V and J are TRBV5-1 and TRBJ1-3; no clear D. Deletions cut 4 bases from V and 0 bases from J, with 11 bases between. From germline, CDR1 is SGHRS and CDR2 YFSETQ. The CDR3 length is 15 residues. This CDR3 is CASSTWAGSGNTIYF. CDR3 coding DNA: TGCGCCAGCAGCACCTGGGCCGGCTCTGGAAACACCATATATTTT.

This clonotype was counted ten times or more. The chain uses TRBV24-1 and TRBJ1-4, with a tentative D call TRBD1 (6 bases). V dropped 5 bases and J dropped 5 bases, with 11 bases sitting between them. Germline-derived CDR1 and CDR2 are KGHDR and SFDVKD. There are 14 residues in the CDR3. The CDR3 coding sequence is TGTGCCACCAGTGCCGGGACACCGAATGAAAAACTGTTTTTT. Protein sequence: CATSAGTPNEKLFF.

Turning to this clonotype: This may be a read error: a much more frequent sequence differs by one nucleotide. The chain couples TRBV20-1 to TRBJ2-5; 11 positions match TRBD2. Trimming at V came to 2 bases and at J to 4 bases, leaving 18 bases not matched to a gene. Germline assignment: CDR1 DFQATT and CDR2 SNEGSKA (reference sequence). This CDR3 region has 19 residues. The CDR3 coding sequence is TGCAGTGCTAGACACCACATAGCGGGGGGGATAAAGGAGACAGAGACCCAGTACTTC. Protein: CSARHHIAGGIKETETQYF.

This chain links TRBV5-1 with TRBJ1-2; D is possibly TRBD1 (6 bases). V lost 4 bases and J 0 bases, leaving 22 bases between the germline ends. Germline V gene sequence: CDR1 SGHRS, CDR2 YFSETQ. The CDR3 length is 18 residues. The CDR3, as DNA: TGCGCCAGCAGCCAGGCGGGGGGCCTGGGGTTAGCTAACTATGGCTACACCTTC. Its translation is CASSQAGGLGLANYGYTF.

This clonotype was detected ten times or more. The chain uses TRBV5-1 and TRBJ2-7; TRBD1 agrees at 7 bases. This CDR3 spans 15 amino acids. The J segment lost 2 bases and the V segment lost 1 base, leaving 6 bases of the junction unmatched. Germline V gene sequence: CDR1 SGHRS, CDR2 YFSETQ. DNA of the CDR3: TGCGCCAGCAGCTTGTCCACCGGACAGGCCTACGAGCAGTACTTC. This encodes CASSLSTGQAYEQYF.

This clonotype came up many times. This chain links TRBV5-1 with TRBJ2-2, with no clear D. This CDR3 comprises 15 residues. CDR1 SGHRS and CDR2 YFSETQ come from the germline V gene. The V end was cut by 2 bases, the J end by 2 bases, with 10 bases between. CDR3 loop: CASSFFLGNTGELFF. Here the CDR3 DNA reads TGCGCCAGCAGCTTTTTCTTGGGAAACACCGGGGAGCTGTTTTTT.

This clonotype was observed at least ten times. The chain combines TRBV12-3 or TRBV12-4 with TRBJ1-5; D unresolved. This CDR3 contains 14 residues. With 0 bases removed from V and 6 bases from J, the gap between germline ends came to 9 bases. CDR3 DNA: TGTGCCAGCAGTTTAGCGCTGCGGAGTCAGCCCCAGCATTTT. It yields the protein CASSLALRSQPQHF.

The table lists this clonotype with many counts. The chain is built from TRBV10-3 and TRBJ2-3; 7 bases are a match to TRBD1. The CDR3 sequence is 13 residues long. V lost 8 bases to trimming and J lost 1 base; unmatched junction nucleotides: 3. Germline V CDR1 and CDR2: ENHRY, SYGVKD. The CDR3 sequence is CAIEGARTDTQYF. CDR3 nucleotide sequence: TGTGCCATCGAGGGGGCCCGCACAGATACGCAGTATTTT.

This clonotype was observed many times. This chain connects TRBV6-2 or TRBV6-3 to TRBJ2-1, with TRBD2 matching 10 bases. The CDR3 has 16 residues. J lost 2 bases, V lost 5 bases, and 6 bases had no gene match. The germline V gene has CDR1 MNHEY and CDR2 SVGEGT. CDR3 sequence (DNA): TGTGCCAGCAGTCGGCTAGCGGGGGTCACCTACAATGAGCAGTTCTTC. Translated, it gives CASSRLAGVTYNEQFF.

This clonotype came up many times. The chain has TRBV5-1 and TRBJ1-5, with 7 bases lining up with TRBD1. With V trimmed by 4 bases and J by 4 bases, 11 bases remained unmatched. Germline V gene lookup returns CDR1 SGHRS and CDR2 YFSETQ. The CDR3 has 16 residues. The CDR3 here is CASSPTGIGGNQPQHF. The DNA of the CDR3 is TGCGCCAGCAGCCCGACAGGGATTGGGGGGAATCAGCCCCAGCATTTT.

This clonotype showed up many times. The gene calls are TRBV4-1 and TRBJ2-1, with D hard to call. This CDR3 has 15 residues. The germline gives CDR1 MGHRA, CDR2 YSYEKL. The V end was cut by 2 bases, the J end by 2 bases, with 10 bases between. The CDR3: CASSQPETAYNEQFF. For the CDR3, the DNA is TGCGCCAGCAGCCAACCTGAGACGGCCTACAATGAGCAGTTCTTC.

The chain couples TRBV29-1 to TRBJ2-2; D possibly corresponds to TRBD2 (6 bases). The CDR3 is 17 residues long. V dropped 0 bases and J dropped 2 bases, with 16 bases sitting between them. CDR1 and CDR2 from the germline V gene are SQVTM and ANQGSEA. As DNA, the CDR3 is TGCAGCGTTGAAGAGGGTGGGGGACTGCGCAACACCGGGGAGCTGTTTTTT. Encoded protein: CSVEEGGGLRNTGELFF.

This clonotype showed up many times. This chain uses TRBV5-1 with TRBJ1-3; TRBD1 might be the D (6 bases). Trimming took 4 bases from V and 2 from J, leaving 19 bases between them. The CDR3 extends over 17 amino acids. Germline loops: CDR1 SGHRS, CDR2 YFSETQ. CDR3: CASSGIQGSRTGNTIYF. As DNA, the CDR3 is TGCGCCAGCAGCGGTATACAGGGATCCAGGACTGGAAACACCATATATTTT.

A note on this clonotype: This may be a read error, as it is one base from a much larger clone. This chain connects TRBV24-1 to TRBJ2-5; no definite D call. Per the germline V gene, CDR1 is KGHDR and CDR2 is SFDVKD. The CDR3 loop spans 13 amino acids. Trimming shortened V by 7 bases and J by 0 bases, and 8 bases separated the two germline ends. CDR3: CATSPEDQETQYF. CDR3 in DNA: TGTGCCACCAGCCCAGAGGACCAAGAGACCCAGTACTTC.

This clonotype was observed many times. The V and J genes are TRBV2 and TRBJ2-1, with a possible D match to TRBD1 (6 bases). CDR3 length equals 15 residues. Trimming shortened V by 2 bases and J by 0 bases, and 8 bases separated the two germline ends. Germline-derived CDR1 and CDR2 are SNHLY and FYNNEI. The DNA for the CDR3 is TGTGCCAGCAGTGAACTAGGGGGCTCCTACAATGAGCAGTTCTTC. This encodes CASSELGGSYNEQFF.

This clonotype came up many times. This chain links TRBV29-1 with TRBJ2-3; TRBD2 is a possible D gene (5 bases). V lost 3 bases to trimming and J lost 3 bases, with 7 bases between them. Germline V CDR1 and CDR2: SQVTM, ANQGSEA. The CDR3 contains 12 residues. The CDR3 here is CSVDEGTDTQYF. CDR3 in DNA: TGCAGCGTTGATGAGGGAACAGATACGCAGTATTTT.

This chain uses TRBV12-3 or TRBV12-4 with TRBJ2-1; the match to TRBD2 covers 11 bases. V trimming: 10 bases; J trimming: 9 bases; junction bases outside the gene matches: 11. The CDR3 sequence is 14 residues long. The CDR3 bases are TGTGCCATAGCGGGGGGGCGCTGGCGTGCTGAGCAGTTCTTC. Residues: CAIAGGRWRAEQFF.